A single T cell receptor beta chain is shown here with its context. This record comes from a study of OX40 agonist ivuxolimab in advanced cancers. Study-level information: People in dose escalation had one of these cancers: hepatocellular carcinoma, melanoma, renal cell or head and neck cancer. A partial response was reached by three patients: one with hepatocellular carcinoma and two with cutaneous melanoma.

Germline assignment: CDR1 MGHDK and CDR2 SYGVNS. The germline V and J ends were trimmed by 2 bases and 4 bases, with 12 bases remaining between them. The CDR3 loop spans 15 amino acids. Autoimmune disease history or systemic immunosuppression led to patient exclusion. The repertoire was sequenced with immunoSEQ multiplex PCR; TCRdb's copy has only in-frame clones and lacks some. The sample carries tens of thousands of clones, 94% recorded once. This specimen was CD4+ or CD8+ T cells sorted from blood, taken in a trial of the OX40 agonist ivuxolimab. The TCR comes from an adult with an advanced solid tumor such as melanoma, head and neck, liver or kidney cancer. The chain links TRBV25-1 to TRBJ1-3; D is ambiguous. CDR3 sequence (DNA): TGTGCCAGCAGTGAAACCCGGGAAATCGGAAACACCATATATTTT. Translation gives CASSETREIGNTIYF.